This entry features one TCR beta chain sequence. Its antigen is undetermined. This record comes from a study of shared clonotypes between healthy human individuals. About the study: Donors consisted of two women and three men between 18 and 49.

Study-wide findings and caveats: Few donors restricted represented genetic and exposure-history diversity.

Naive CD8 populations comprised CD45RO-negative cells positively selected for CCR7, excluding terminally differentiated effector memory CD45RA+ cells. The assay ran at deep level. Sorted-subset replicate PCRs used 200 ng of genomic DNA. This amount corresponded to some 32,000 T cell genomes. The assay was immunoSEQ multiplex PCR, and TCRdb's table has in-frame clones only and misses some. This table has approximately 600,000 clones, around 96% appearing once. The sample comprised naive CD8+ T cells sorted from blood. This TCR was recovered from a woman aged 30 to 39 in good health.

The CDR3 sequence: CASSEAGGVPYEQYF. For the CDR3, the DNA is TGTGCCAGCAGTGAAGCAGGGGGCGTCCCCTACGAGCAGTACTTC. The V gene is TRBV2, the J gene TRBJ2-7; 7 bases agree with TRBD1. J lost 2 bases, V lost 0 bases, and 4 bases had no gene match. CDR1 SNHLY and CDR2 FYNNEI come from the germline V gene. This CDR3 region has 15 residues.